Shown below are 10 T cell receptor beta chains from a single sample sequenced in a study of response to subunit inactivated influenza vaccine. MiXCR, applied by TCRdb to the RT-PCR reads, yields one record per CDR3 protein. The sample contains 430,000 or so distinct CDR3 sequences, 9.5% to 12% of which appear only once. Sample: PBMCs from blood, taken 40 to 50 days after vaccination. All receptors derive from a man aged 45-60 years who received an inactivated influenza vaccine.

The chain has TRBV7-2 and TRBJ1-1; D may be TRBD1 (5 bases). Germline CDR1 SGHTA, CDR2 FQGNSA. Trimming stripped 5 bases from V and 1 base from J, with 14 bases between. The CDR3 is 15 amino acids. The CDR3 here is CASSHQQGRNTEAFF. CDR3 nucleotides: TGTGCCAGCAGCCACCAGCAGGGAAGGAACACTGAAGCTTTCTTT.

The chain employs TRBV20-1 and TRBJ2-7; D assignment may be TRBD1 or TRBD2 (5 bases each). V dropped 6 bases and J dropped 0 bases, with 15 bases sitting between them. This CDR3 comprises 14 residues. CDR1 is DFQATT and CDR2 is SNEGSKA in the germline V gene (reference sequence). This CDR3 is CSAPGTQSSYEQYF. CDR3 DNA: TGCAGTGCCCCCGGGACCCAAAGCTCCTACGAGCAGTACTTC.

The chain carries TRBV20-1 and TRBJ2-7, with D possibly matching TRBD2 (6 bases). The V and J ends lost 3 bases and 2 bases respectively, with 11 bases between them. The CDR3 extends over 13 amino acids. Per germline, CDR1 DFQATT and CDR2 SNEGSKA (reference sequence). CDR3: CSASGSTPYEQYF. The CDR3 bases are TGCAGTGCTAGCGGGAGTACCCCCTACGAGCAGTACTTC.

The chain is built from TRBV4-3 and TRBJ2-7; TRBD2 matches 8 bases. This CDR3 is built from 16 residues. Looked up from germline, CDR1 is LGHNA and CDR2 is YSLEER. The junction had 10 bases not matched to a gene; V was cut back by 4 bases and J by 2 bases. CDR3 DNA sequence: TGCGCCAGCAGCCTCAGCTTTGCGGGAGGAGCCTACGAGCAGTACTTC. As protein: CASSLSFAGGAYEQYF.

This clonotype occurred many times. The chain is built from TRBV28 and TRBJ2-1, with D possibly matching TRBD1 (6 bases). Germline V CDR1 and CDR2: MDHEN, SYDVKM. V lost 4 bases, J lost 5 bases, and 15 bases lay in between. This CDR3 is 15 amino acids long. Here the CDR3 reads CASSSRGGRDNEQFF. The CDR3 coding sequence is TGTGCCAGCAGTTCCAGGGGCGGCCGGGACAATGAGCAGTTCTTC.

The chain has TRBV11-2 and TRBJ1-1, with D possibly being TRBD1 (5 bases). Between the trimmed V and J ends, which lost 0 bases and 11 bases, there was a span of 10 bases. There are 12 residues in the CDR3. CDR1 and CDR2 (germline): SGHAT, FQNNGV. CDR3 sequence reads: CASSLEGAKAFF. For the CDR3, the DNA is TGTGCCAGCAGCTTAGAAGGGGCGAAGGCTTTCTTT.

The chain's CDR3 is CASSLEYRAYEQYF. The CDR3 nucleotides are TGTGCCAGCAGTTTAGAGTACAGGGCTTACGAGCAGTACTTC. V gene TRBV28 combines with J gene TRBJ2-7; possible D gene TRBD1, 6 bases. Trimming cost V 2 bases and J 4 bases, with 12 bases left between them. Germline V gives CDR1 MDHEN, CDR2 SYDVKM. This CDR3 is 14 amino acids long. Combining the CDR3 with reference TRBV28 and TRBJ2-7 gives the whole variable domain DVKVTQSSRYLVKRTGEKVFLECVQDMDHENMFWYRQDPGLGLRLIYFSYDVKMKEKGDIPEGYSVSREKKERFSLILESASTNQTSMYLCASSLEYRAYEQYFGPGTRLTVT.

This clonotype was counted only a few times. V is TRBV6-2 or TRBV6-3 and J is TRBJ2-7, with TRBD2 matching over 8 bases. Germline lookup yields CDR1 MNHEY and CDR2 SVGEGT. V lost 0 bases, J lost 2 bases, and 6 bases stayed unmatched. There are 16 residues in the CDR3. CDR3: CASSYSHPGLAYEQYF. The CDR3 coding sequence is TGTGCCAGCAGTTACTCGCACCCGGGACTAGCCTACGAGCAGTACTTC.

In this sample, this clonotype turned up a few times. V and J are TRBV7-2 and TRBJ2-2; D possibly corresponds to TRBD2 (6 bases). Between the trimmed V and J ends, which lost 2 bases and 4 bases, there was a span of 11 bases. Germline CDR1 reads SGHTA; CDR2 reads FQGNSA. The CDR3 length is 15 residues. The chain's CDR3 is CASSLSGVGTGELFF. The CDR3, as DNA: TGTGCCAGCAGCTTATCGGGGGTTGGCACCGGGGAGCTGTTTTTT.

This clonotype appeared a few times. The CDR3 region has the DNA TGCAGTGCTAGAGAACCACTGGCGGGGGGGGATACGCAGTATTTT. Encoded protein: CSAREPLAGGDTQYF. The J gene is TRBJ2-3, the V gene TRBV20-1; TRBD2 matches at 9 bases. Germline assignment: CDR1 DFQATT and CDR2 SNEGSKA (reference sequence). This CDR3 is built from 15 residues. J was trimmed by 6 bases and V by 0 bases; bases with no gene match: 7.